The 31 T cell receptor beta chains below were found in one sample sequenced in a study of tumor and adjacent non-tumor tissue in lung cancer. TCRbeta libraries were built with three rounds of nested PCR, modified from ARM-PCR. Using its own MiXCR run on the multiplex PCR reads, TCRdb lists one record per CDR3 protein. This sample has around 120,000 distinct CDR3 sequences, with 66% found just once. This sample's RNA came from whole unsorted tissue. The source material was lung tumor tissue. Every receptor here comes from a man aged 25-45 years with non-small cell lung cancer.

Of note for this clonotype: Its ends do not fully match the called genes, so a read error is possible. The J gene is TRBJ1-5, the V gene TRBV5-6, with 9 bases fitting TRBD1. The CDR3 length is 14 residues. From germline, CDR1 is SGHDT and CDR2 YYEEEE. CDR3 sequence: CAISLDRGGQPQHF. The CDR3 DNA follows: TGTGCCATCAGCTTGGACAGGGGTGGTCAGCCCCAGCATTTT. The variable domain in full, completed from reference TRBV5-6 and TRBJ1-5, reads DAGVTQSPTHLIKTRGQQVTLRCSPKSGHDTVSWYQQALGQGPQFIFQYYEEEERQRGNFPDRFSGHQFPNYSSELNVNALLLGDSALYLCAISLDRGGQPQHFGDGTRLSIL.

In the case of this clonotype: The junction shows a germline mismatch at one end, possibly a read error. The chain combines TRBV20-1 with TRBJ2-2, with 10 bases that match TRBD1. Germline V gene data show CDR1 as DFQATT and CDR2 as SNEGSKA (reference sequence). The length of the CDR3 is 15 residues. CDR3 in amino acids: CNASLSTGGPGKLFF. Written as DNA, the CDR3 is TGCAATGCTAGCCTCTCGACAGGGGGCCCCGGGAAGCTGTTTTTT.

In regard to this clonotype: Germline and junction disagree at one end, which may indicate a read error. CDR3 loop: CSARGPSGCSHEQYF. The CDR3 DNA reads as TGCAGTGCTAGAGGGCCTAGCGGTTGCTCCCACGAGCAGTACTTC. The J gene is TRBJ2-7, the V gene TRBV20-1; 7 bases line up with TRBD2. This CDR3 spans 15 amino acids. Germline V gene data show CDR1 as DFQATT and CDR2 as SNEGSKA (reference sequence).

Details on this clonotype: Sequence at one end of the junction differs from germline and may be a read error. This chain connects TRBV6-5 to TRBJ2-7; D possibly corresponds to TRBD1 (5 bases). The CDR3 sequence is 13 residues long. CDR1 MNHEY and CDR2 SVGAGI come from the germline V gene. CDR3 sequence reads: CAGSPRGSYEQYF. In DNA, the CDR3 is TGTGCCGGCAGCCCTAGGGGATCCTACGAGCAGTACTTC.

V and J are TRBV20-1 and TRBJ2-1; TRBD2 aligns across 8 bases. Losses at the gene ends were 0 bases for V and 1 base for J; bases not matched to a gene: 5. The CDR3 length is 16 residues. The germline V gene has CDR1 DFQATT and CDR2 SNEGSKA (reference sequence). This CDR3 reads CSARDLLAGSYNEQFF. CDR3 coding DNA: TGCAGTGCTAGAGATCTTTTAGCGGGATCCTACAATGAGCAGTTCTTC.

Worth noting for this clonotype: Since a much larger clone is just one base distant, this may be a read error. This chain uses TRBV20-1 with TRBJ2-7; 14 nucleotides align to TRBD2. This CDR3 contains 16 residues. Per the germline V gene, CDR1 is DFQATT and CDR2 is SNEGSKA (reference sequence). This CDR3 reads CNARDTGGTSGSEQYF. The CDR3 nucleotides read TGCAATGCTAGAGATACCGGGGGGACTAGCGGGAGCGAGCAGTACTTC.

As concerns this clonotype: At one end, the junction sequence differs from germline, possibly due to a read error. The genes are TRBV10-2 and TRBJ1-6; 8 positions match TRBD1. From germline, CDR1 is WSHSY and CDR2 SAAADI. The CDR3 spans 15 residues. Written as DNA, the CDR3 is TGCGCCAGCAGTCAGGGGGCCGATTATAATTCAGCCCTCCATTTT. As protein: CASSQGADYNSALHF.

DNA for the CDR3: TGTGCCGCAAACCGAGGGATGGTGGGTACAGATACGCAGTATTTT. Translated, it gives CAANRGMVGTDTQYF. This chain links TRBV12-3 or TRBV12-4 with TRBJ2-3; maybe TRBD2 (5 bases). The CDR3 sequence is 15 residues long. The germline V and J ends were trimmed by 11 bases and 3 bases, with 21 bases remaining between them.

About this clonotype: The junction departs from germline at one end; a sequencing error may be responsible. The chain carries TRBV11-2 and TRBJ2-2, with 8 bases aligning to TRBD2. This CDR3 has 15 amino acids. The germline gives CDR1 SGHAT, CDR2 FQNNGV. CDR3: CASNSGGSNTGELSF. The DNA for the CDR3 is TGTGCCAGCAACTCGGGAGGGTCGAACACCGGGGAGCTGTCTTTT.

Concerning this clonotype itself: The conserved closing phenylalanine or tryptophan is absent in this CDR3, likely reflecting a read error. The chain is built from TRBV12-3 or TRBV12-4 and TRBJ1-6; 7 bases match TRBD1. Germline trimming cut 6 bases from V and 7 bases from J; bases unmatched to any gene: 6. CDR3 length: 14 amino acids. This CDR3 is CASRPGQINSPLHY. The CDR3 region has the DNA TGTGCCAGCAGACCGGGACAGATCAATTCACCCCTCCACTAT.

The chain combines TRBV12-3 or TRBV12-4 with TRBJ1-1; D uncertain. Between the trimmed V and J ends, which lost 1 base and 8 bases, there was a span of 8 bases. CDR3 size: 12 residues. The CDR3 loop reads CASSLVEQEAFF. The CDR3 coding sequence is TGTGCCAGCAGTTTAGTGGAACAGGAAGCTTTCTTT.

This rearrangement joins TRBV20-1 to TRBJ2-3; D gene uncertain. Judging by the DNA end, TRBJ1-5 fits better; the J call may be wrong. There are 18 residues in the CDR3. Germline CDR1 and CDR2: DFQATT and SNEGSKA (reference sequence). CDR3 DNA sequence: TGCAGTGCTAGAGATGAGAGCGGGTGGGCCGTTTTAGGAGATACGCAGCATTTT. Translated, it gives CSARDESGWAVLGDTQHF.

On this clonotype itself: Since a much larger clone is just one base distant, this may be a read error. CDR3 nucleotide sequence: TGTGCCAGCAGCCGTGGGAAGGAGAACTATGGCTACACCTTC. Amino acid sequence: CASSRGKENYGYTF. The chain joins TRBV5-4 to TRBJ1-2; D is ambiguous. Between the trimmed V and J ends, which lost 4 bases and 2 bases, there was a span of 12 bases. This CDR3 comprises 14 residues. CDR1 is SGHNT and CDR2 is YYREEE in the germline V gene (reference sequence).

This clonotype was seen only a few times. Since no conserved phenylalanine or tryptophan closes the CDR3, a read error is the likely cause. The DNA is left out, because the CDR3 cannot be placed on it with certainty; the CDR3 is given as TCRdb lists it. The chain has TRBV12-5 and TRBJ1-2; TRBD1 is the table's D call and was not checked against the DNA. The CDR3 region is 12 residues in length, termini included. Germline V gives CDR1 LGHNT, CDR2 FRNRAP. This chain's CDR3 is CASGLGQGLNII.

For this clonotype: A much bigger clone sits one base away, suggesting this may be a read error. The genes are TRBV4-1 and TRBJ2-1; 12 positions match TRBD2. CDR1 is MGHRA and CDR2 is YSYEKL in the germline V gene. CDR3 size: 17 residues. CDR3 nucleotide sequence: TGCGCCAGCAGCCAAGATCGGCTAGCGGGAGGGATCAATAAGCAGTTCTTC. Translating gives CASSQDRLAGGINKQFF.

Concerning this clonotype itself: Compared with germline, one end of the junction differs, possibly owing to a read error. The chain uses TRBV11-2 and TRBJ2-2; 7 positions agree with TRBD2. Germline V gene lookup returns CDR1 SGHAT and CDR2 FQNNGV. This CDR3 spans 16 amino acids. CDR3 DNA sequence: TGTGCCAGCAGCTTCTTAGCGGGTCTCCCCACCGGGGAGCTCTTATTT. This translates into CASSFLAGLPTGELLF. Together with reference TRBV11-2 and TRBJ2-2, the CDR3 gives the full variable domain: EAGVAQSPRYKIIEKRQSVAFWCNPISGHATLYWYQQILGQGPKLLIQFQNNGVVDDSQLPKDRFSAERLKGVDSTLKIQPAKLEDSAVYLCASSFLAGLPTGELLFGEGSRLTVL.

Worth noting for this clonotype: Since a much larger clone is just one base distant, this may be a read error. In DNA, the CDR3 is TGTGCCAGCAGTGAAGGCGGAAGTAACACTGAAGCTTTCTTT. This codes for CASSEGGSNTEAFF. This chain uses TRBV6-1 with TRBJ1-1; D is undetermined. CDR1 is MNHNS, CDR2 SASEGT, per germline. This CDR3 contains 14 residues. V was shortened by 1 base and J by 2 bases, with 8 bases between the two germline ends.

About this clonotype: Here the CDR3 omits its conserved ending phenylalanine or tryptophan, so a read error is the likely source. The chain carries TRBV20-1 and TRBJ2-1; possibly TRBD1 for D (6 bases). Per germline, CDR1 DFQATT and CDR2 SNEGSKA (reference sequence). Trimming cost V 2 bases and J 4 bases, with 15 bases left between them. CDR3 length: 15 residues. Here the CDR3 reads CSARSLGADYNEQFS. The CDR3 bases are TGCAGTGCTAGAAGTCTGGGGGCCGATTACAATGAGCAGTTCTCC.

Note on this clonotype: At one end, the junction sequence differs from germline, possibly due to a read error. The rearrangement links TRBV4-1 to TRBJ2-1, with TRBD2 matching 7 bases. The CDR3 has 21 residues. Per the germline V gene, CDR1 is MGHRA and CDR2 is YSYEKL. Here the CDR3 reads CASNQDIQRGVLLSSYNEQFF. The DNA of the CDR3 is TGCGCCAGCAACCAAGATATCCAGCGGGGAGTTCTACTGAGCTCCTACAATGAGCAGTTCTTC.

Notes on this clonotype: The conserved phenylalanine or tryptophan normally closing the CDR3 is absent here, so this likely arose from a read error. The CDR3 nucleotides are TGTGCCAGCAGTTACTCGGCCCCGGGACAGGACACAGATACGCAGTATGTT. It codes for CASSYSAPGQDTDTQYV. The gene calls are TRBV6-5 and TRBJ2-3; TRBD1 aligns across 8 bases. Looked up from germline, CDR1 is MNHEY and CDR2 is SVGAGI. The V gene end was trimmed by 0 bases and the J gene end by 2 bases; junction bases not matched to a gene: 7. The CDR3 length is 17 residues.

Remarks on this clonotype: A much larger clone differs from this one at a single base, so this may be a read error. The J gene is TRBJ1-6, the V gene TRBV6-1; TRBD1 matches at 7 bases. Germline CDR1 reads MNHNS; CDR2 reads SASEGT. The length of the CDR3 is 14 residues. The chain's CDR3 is CAGAEGAGDSRLHF. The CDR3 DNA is TGTGCCGGGGCGGAGGGGGCCGGAGATTCACGCCTCCACTTT.

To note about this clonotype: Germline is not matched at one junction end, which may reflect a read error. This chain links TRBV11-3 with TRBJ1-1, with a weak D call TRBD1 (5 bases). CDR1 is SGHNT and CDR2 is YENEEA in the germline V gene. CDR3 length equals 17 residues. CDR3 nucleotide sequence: TGTGCCAGCAGTTTAGTAGGTATTAGGGGCCAGGCCGCTGAAGCTTTCTTT. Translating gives CASSLVGIRGQAAEAFF.

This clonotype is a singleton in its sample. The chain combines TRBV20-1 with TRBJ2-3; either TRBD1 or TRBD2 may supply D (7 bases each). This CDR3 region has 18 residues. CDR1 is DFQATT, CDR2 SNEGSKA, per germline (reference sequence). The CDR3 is CSTRDMWREGAGAGTQYF. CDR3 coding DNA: TGCAGCACTAGAGATATGTGGCGAGAGGGGGCGGGAGCAGGTACGCAGTATTTT.

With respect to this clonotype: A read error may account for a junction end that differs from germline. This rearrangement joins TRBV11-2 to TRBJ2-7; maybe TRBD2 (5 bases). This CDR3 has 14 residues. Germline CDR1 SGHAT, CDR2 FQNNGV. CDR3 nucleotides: TGTGCCAGCAACTTAGATACGGGATACTACGAGCAGTGCTTC. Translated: CASNLDTGYYEQCF.

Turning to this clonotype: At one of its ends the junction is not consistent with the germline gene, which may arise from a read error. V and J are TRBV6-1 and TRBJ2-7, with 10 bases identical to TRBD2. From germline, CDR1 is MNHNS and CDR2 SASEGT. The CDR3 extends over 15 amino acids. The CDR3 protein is CPSSEGSSGRDEQYF. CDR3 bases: TGTCCCAGCAGTGAAGGGTCTAGCGGGAGAGACGAGCAGTATTTC.

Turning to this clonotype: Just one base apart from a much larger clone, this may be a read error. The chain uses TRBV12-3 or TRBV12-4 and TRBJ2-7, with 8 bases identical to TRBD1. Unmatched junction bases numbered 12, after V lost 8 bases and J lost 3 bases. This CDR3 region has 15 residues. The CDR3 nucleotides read TGTGCCAGCCGTACATATCGAGGACAGGGCTACGAGCAGTACTTC. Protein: CASRTYRGQGYEQYF.

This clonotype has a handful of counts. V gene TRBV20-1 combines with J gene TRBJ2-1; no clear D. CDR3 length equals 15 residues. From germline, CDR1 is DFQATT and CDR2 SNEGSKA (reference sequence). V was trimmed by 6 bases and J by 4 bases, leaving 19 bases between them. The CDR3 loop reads CSARTGSNSYNEQFF. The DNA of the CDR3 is TGCAGTGCCAGAACGGGTAGTAATTCATACAATGAGCAGTTCTTC.

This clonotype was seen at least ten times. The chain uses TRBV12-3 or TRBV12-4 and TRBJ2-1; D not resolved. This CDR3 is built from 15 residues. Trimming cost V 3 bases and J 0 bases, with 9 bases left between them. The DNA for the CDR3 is TGTGCCAGCAGTTTGGTCGCGTCCTCCTACAATGAGCAGTTCTTC. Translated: CASSLVASSYNEQFF.

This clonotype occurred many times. The CDR3 region is CASSPGSGMRNEQFF. The CDR3 DNA reads TGCGCCAGCAGCCCTGGTAGCGGGATGCGCAATGAGCAGTTCTTC. The chain joins TRBV5-1 to TRBJ2-1; 8 bases fit TRBD2. V lost 4 bases, J lost 6 bases, and 9 bases stayed unmatched. Germline V gene lookup returns CDR1 SGHRS and CDR2 YFSETQ. This CDR3 spans 15 amino acids.

Written as DNA, the CDR3 is TGCGCCAGCAGCCCGGGACAGGCCATGAACACTGAAGCTTTCTTT. Residues: CASSPGQAMNTEAFF. The rearrangement uses TRBV5-1 and TRBJ1-1, with 8 bases identical to TRBD1. V was pared by 4 bases and J by 0 bases, with 5 bases of the junction left unmatched. Germline V gene data show CDR1 as SGHRS and CDR2 as YFSETQ. The CDR3 is 15 residues long.

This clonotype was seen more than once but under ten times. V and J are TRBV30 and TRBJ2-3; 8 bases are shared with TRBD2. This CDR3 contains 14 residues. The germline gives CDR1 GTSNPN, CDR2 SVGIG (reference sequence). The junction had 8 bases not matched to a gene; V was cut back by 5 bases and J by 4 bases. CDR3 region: CAWGKAGEADTQYF. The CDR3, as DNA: TGTGCCTGGGGAAAAGCGGGAGAGGCAGATACGCAGTATTTT. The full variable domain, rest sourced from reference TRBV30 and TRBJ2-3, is SQTIHQWPATLVQPVGSPLSLECTVEGTSNPNLYWYRQAAGRGLQLLFYSVGIGQISSEVPQNLSASRPQDRQFILSSKKLLLSDSGFYLCAWGKAGEADTQYFGPGTRLTVL.